This T cell receptor beta chain was identified in a study of identical twins. TCRdb ran MiXCR on the 5' RACE reads and lists one entry per CDR3 protein. The sample lists around 670,000 distinct CDR3 sequences, roughly 6% occurring once. CDR1 and CDR2 (germline): SGHRS, YFSETQ. The CDR3 runs 16 residues. V was pared by 2 bases and J by 6 bases, with 8 bases of the junction left unmatched. This clonotype has at least ten counts. The target antigen is unknown. Study-level results: Cord blood beta clonotypes that were abundant carried fewer insertions, and memory repertoires showed no such trend. Modelling approaches yielded underestimates of out-of-frame TCR alpha sharing between monozygotic twins. Beta out-of-frame sequences displayed a weaker excess of sharing between twins.

The sequenced sample was naive T cells sorted from blood. This clonotype originated in a man between 18 and 35 years old in good health. The chain employs TRBV5-1 and TRBJ1-5, with 10 bases fitting TRBD1. The CDR3 sequence is CASSLGDRGLGQPQHF. The CDR3 DNA is TGCGCCAGCAGCTTAGGGGACAGGGGACTCGGTCAGCCCCAGCATTTT. The full variable domain, with the rest looked up from reference TRBV5-1 and TRBJ1-5, is KAGVTQTPRYLIKTRGQQVTLSCSPISGHRSVSWYQQTPGQGLQFLFEYFSETQRNKGNFPGRFSGRQFSNSRSEMNVSTLELGDSALYLCASSLGDRGLGQPQHFGDGTRLSIL.